This T cell receptor (beta chain) came from a study of control samples from healthy donors and cancer patients. Profiled with immunoSEQ multiplex PCR; TCRdb holds only in-frame clones, not every one. The sample includes some 130,000 clones, roughly 91% of them seen just once. Trimming removed 2 bases at V and 6 bases at J, with 10 bases between. The CDR3 length is 14 residues. The germline gives CDR1 SGHVS, CDR2 FQNEAQ. The chain carries TRBV7-8 and TRBJ1-4; TRBD1 might be the D (6 bases). This receptor was taken from a man over 45 with head and neck cancer. Sequencing input: PBMCs. The CDR3 nucleotides are TGTGCCAGCAGCTTACAGGGGACGCATGAAAAACTGTTTTTT. It specifies CASSLQGTHEKLFF.